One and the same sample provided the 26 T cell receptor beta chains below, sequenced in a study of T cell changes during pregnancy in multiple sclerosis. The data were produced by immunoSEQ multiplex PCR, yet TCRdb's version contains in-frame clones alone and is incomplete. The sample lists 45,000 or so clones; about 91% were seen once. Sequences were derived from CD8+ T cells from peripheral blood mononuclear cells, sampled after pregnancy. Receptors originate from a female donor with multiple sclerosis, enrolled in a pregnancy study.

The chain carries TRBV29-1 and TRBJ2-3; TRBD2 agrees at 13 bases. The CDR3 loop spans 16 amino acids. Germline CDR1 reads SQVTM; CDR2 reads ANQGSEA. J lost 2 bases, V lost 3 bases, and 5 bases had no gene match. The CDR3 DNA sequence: TGCAGCGTTGAGGGACTAGCGGGGTTCCCCACAGATACGCAGTATTTT. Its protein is CSVEGLAGFPTDTQYF.

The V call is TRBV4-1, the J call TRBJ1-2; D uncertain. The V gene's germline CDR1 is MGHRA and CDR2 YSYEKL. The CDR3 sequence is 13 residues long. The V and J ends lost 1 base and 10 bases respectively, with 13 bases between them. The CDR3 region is CASSQASPEDYTF. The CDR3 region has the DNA TGCGCCAGCAGCCAAGCAAGTCCCGAGGACTACACCTTC.

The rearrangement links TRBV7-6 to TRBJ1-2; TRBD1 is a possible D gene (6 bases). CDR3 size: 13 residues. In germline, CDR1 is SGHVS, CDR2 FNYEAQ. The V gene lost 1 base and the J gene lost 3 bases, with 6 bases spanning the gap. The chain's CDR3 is CASSLDRDYGYTF. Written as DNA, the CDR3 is TGTGCCAGCAGCTTAGACAGGGACTATGGCTACACCTTC.

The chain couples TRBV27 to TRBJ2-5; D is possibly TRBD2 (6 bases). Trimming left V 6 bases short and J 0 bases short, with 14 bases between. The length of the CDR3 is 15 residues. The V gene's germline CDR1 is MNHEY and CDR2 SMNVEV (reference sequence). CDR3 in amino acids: CASRPYREYQETQYF. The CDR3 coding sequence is TGTGCCAGCAGGCCCTACCGGGAGTACCAAGAGACCCAGTACTTC.

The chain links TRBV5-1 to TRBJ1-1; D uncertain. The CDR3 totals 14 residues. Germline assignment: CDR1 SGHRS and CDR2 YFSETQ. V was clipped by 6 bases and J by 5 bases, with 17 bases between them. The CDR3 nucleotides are TGCGCCAGCATCAAGGACGGTGAGGGTACTGAAGCTTTCTTT. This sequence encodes CASIKDGEGTEAFF.

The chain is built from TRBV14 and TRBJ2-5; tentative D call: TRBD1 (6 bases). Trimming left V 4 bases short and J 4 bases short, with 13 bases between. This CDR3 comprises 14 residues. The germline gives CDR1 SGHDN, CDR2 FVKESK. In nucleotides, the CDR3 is TGTGCCAGCAGCCCATGGGGGCTCCGAGAGACCCAGTACTTC. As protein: CASSPWGLRETQYF.

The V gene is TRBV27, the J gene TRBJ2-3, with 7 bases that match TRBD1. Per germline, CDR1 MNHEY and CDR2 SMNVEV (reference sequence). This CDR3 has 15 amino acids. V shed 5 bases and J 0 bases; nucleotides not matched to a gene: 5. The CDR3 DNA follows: TGTGCCAGCAGTCCCGGGACAGCTAGCACAGATACGCAGTATTTT. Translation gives CASSPGTASTDTQYF.

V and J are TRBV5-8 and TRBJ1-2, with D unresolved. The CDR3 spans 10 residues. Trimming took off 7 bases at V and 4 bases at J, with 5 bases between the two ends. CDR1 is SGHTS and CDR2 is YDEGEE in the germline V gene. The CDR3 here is CASSSYGYTF. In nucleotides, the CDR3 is TGTGCCAGCTCGAGCTATGGCTACACCTTC.

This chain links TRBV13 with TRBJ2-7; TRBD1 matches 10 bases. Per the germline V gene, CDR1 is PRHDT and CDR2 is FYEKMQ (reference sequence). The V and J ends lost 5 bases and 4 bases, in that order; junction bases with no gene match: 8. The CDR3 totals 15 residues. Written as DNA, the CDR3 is TGTGCCAGCAGCCCTGGACAGGGGGTCGTTTACGAGCAGTACTTC. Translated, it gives CASSPGQGVVYEQYF.

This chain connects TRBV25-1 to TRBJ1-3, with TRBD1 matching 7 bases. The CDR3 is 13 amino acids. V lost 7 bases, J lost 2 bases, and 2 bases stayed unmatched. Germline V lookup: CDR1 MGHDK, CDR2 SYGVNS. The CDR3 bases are TGTGCCAGCACGACAGGGCCTGGAAACACCATATATTTT. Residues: CASTTGPGNTIYF.

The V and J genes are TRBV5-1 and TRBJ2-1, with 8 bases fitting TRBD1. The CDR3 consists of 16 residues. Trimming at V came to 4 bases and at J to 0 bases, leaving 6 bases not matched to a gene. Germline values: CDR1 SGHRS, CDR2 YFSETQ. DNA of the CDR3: TGCGCCAGCAGCCCCAGACAGGGGAGCTCCTACAATGAGCAGTTCTTC. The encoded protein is CASSPRQGSSYNEQFF.

CDR3 in amino acids: CASSQERTSGNTIYF. The CDR3 DNA reads as TGCGCCAGCAGCCAAGAGAGAACTTCTGGAAACACCATATATTTT. The chain combines TRBV4-3 with TRBJ1-3; D gene unclear. Trimming took 0 bases from V and 1 from J, leaving 7 bases between them. CDR3 length: 15 amino acids. The germline CDR1 and CDR2 sequences are LGHNA and YSLEER.

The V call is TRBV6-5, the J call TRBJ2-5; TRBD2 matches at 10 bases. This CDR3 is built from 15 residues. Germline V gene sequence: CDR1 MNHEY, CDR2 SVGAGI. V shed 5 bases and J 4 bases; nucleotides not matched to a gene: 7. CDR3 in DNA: TGTGCCAGCAGTCCTCTAGCGGGAGTGACAGAGACCCAGTACTTC. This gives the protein CASSPLAGVTETQYF.

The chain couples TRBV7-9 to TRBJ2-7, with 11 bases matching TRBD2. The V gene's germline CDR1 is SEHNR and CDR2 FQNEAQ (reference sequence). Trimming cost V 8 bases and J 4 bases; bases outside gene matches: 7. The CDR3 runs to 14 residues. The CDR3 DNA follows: TGTGCCAGCGGAACTAGCGGGGGTCCGTACGAGCAGTACTTC. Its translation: CASGTSGGPYEQYF.

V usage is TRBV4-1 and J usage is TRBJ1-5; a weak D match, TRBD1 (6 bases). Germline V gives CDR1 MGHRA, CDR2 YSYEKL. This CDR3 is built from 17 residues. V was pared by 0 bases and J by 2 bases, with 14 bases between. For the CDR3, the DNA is TGCGCCAGCAGCCAAGAATGGGGGGCGGGGGGCAATCAGCCCCAGCATTTT. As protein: CASSQEWGAGGNQPQHF.

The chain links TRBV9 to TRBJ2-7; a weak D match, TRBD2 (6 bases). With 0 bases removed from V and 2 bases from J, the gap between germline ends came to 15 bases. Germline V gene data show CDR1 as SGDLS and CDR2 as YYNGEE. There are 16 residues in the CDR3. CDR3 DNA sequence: TGTGCCAGCAGCGTAGGATCTGGGAGGCACCCCTACGAGCAGTACTTC. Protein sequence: CASSVGSGRHPYEQYF. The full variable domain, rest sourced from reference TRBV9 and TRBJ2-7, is DSGVTQTPKHLITATGQRVTLRCSPRSGDLSVYWYQQSLDQGLQFLIQYYNGEERAKGNILERFSAQQFPDLHSELNLSSLELGDSALYFCASSVGSGRHPYEQYFGPGTRLTVT.

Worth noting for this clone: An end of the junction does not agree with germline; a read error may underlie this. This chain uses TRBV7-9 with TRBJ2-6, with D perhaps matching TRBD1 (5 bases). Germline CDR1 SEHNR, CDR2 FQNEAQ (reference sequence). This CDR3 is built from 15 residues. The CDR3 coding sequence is TGTGCCAGCAGATTAGGGGCAGCTGGGGCCAACGTCCTGACTTTC. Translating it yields CASRLGAAGANVLTF.

The DNA of the CDR3 is TGTGCCAGCCAACTAGCGGTCTATGAGCAGTTCTTC. Protein product: CASQLAVYEQFF. The chain employs TRBV5-8 and TRBJ2-1; TRBD2 agrees at 8 bases. This CDR3 comprises 12 residues. The germline V gene has CDR1 SGHTS and CDR2 YDEGEE. The ends lost 7 bases at V and 8 bases at J; junction bases unmatched: 5.

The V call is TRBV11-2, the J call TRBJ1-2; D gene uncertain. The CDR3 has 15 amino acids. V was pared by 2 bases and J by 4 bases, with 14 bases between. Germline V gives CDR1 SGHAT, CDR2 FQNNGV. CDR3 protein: CASSLRESTPYGYTF. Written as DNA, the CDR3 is TGTGCCAGCAGCTTAAGGGAGTCCACCCCCTATGGCTACACCTTC.

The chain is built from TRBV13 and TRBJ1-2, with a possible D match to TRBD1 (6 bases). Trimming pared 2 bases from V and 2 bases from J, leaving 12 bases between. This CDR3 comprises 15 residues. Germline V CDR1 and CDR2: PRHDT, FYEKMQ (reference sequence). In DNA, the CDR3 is TGTGCCAGCAGCTTATTCAACAGGGAAAACTATGGCTACACCTTC. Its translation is CASSLFNRENYGYTF.

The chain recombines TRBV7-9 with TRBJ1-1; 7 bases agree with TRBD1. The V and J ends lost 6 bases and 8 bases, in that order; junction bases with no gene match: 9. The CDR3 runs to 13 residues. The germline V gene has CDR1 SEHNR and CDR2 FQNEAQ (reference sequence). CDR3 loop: CASRFTGEDEAFF. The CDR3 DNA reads TGTGCCAGCAGATTTACAGGGGAGGACGAAGCTTTCTTT.

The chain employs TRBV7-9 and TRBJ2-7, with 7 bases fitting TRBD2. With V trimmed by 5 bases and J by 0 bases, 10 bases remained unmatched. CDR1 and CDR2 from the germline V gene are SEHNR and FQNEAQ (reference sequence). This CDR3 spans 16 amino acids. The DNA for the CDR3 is TGTGCCAGCAGCAAGGTCTGGGCTAGCGGCTCCTACGAGCAGTACTTC. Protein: CASSKVWASGSYEQYF.

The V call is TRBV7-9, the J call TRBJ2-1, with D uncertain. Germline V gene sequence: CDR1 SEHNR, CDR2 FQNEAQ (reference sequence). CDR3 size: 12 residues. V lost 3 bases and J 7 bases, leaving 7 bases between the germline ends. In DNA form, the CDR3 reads TGTGCCAGCAGCTTTGCGATGAATGAGCAGTTCTTC. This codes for CASSFAMNEQFF.

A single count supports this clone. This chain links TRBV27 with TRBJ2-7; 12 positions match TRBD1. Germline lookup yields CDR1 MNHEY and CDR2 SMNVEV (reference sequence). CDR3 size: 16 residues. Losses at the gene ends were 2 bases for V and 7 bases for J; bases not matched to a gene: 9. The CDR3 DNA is TGTGCCAGCAGTTTAGCCCCCGGGACAGGGGGCAAAGAGCAGTACTTC. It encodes CASSLAPGTGGKEQYF.

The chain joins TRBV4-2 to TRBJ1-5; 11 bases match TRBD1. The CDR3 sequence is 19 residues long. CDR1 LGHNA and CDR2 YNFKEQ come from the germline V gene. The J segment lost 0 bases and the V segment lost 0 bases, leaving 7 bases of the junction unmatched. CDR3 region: CASSQESGTGGYSNQPQHF. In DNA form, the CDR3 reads TGTGCCAGCAGCCAAGAGTCTGGGACAGGGGGGTATAGCAATCAGCCCCAGCATTTT.

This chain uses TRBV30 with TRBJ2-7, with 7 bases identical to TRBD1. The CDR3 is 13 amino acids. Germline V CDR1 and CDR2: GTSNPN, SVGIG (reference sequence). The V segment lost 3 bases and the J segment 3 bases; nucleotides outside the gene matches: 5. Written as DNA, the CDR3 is TGTGCCTGGAGCCGGGACAGTAACTACGAGCAGTACTTC. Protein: CAWSRDSNYEQYF.